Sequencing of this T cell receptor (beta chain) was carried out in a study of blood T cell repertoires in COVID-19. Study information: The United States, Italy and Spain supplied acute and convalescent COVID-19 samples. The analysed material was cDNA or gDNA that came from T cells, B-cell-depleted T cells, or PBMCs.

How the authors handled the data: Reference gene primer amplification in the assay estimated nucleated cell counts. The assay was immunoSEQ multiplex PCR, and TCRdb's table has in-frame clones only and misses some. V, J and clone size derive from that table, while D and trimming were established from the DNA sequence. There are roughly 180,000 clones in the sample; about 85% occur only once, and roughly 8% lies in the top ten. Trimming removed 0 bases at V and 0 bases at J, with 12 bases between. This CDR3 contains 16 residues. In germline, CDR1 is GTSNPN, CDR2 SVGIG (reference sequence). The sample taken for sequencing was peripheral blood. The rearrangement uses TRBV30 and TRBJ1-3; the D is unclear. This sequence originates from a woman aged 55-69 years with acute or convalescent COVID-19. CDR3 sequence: CAWSVFYPYSGNTIYF. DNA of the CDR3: TGTGCCTGGAGTGTCTTCTACCCCTACTCTGGAAACACCATATATTTT.